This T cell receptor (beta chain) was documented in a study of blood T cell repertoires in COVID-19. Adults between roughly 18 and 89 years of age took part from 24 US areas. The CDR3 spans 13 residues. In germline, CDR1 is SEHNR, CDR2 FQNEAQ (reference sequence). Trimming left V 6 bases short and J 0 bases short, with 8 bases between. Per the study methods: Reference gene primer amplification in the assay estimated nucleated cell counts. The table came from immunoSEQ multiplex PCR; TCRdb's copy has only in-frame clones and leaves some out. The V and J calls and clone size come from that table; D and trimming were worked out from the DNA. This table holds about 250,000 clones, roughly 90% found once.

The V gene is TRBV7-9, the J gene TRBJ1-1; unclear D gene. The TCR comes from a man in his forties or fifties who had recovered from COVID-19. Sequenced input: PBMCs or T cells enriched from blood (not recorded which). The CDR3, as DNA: TGTGCCAGCAGGGTAACGGTGAACACTGAAGCTTTCTTT. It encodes CASRVTVNTEAFF.